This TCR beta chain was recovered during a study of T-cell memory formation after mild COVID-19. General observations from the study: Whereas later expanders leaned CD4+, clones contracting day 15 to 85 showed a balanced CD4/CD8 makeup. The study detected some responding clones in pre-infection memory, suggesting cross-reactive memory joined. The authors did not confirm SARS-CoV-2 specificity of second-wave clones peaking day 37.

UMIs and sample barcodes were carried by the TCR alpha and TCR beta cDNA libraries that 5'RACE produced using constant-segment primers. One entry per CDR3 protein, called by TCRdb with MiXCR from the 5' RACE reads. The data show around 250,000 distinct CDR3 sequences, 15% seen once. There are many counts of this clonotype. Its antigen is unidentified. Trimming cost V 4 bases and J 0 bases, with 8 bases left between them. Per germline, CDR1 SGHRS and CDR2 YFSETQ. The CDR3 has 14 residues. The genes are TRBV5-1 and TRBJ2-1; the D is unclear. This TCR was recovered from an adult woman who had mild COVID-19 (a few samples of this study predate the infection). Cell type and time point are not known. Material for sequencing was PBMCs or a T cell subset sorted from them (not recorded which). CDR3 in DNA: TGCGCCAGCAGCGGCGGAAGCTCCTACAATGAGCAGTTCTTC. This sequence encodes CASSGGSSYNEQFF.